Shown below are 3 T cell receptor beta chains from a single sample sequenced in a study of T cells in Graves' hyperthyroidism and ophthalmopathy. RNA transcripts were the template for amplifying TCR beta CDR3 regions. The HTBI primer set was used in a first-round RT-PCR of the TCR CDR3. A single record per CDR3 protein comes from TCRdb applying MiXCR to the multiplex PCR reads. The profile covers 360,000 or so distinct CDR3 sequences, with 15% to 20% appearing a single time and 15% to 18% taken by the ten largest. The sequencing input was blood. These receptors were obtained from a woman aged 40 to 50 with Graves' ophthalmopathy.

In its sample, this clonotype was seen many times. V is TRBV6-5 and J is TRBJ2-7; 11 bases fit TRBD2. With V trimmed by 5 bases and J by 3 bases, 18 bases remained unmatched. This CDR3 has 19 residues. CDR1 is MNHEY and CDR2 is SVGAGI in the germline V gene. CDR3 in DNA: TGTGCCAGCAGTCGGCCCCCTCTAGCGGGAGGATCCAAGATCTACGAGCAGTACTTC. This gives the protein CASSRPPLAGGSKIYEQYF.

On this clonotype: With a much larger clone just one base away, this may be a read error. The genes are TRBV28 and TRBJ1-1, with 9 positions matching TRBD1. Germline loops: CDR1 MDHEN, CDR2 SYDVKM. The CDR3 length is 15 residues. The CDR3 region is CDSSPPDRGNTEAFF. In DNA, the CDR3 is TGTGACAGCAGTCCCCCGGACAGGGGGAACACTGAAGCTTTCTTT.

This clonotype occurred many times. The chain combines TRBV27 with TRBJ2-7, with TRBD2 matching over 11 bases. CDR1 MNHEY and CDR2 SMNVEV come from the germline V gene (reference sequence). CDR3 length equals 17 residues. Trimming at V came to 3 bases and at J to 4 bases, leaving 11 bases not matched to a gene. The CDR3 here is CASSFLRLGTSGYEQYF. The CDR3 DNA reads as TGTGCCAGCAGTTTTCTACGCCTCGGGACTAGCGGATACGAGCAGTACTTC.